Here is one T cell receptor (beta chain) with its context. The antigen is unknown. Clones were sequenced by immunoSEQ multiplex PCR, and TCRdb holds only the in-frame ones, with some missing. The data show roughly 220,000 clones, 80% to 85% seen once. In germline, CDR1 is MDHEN, CDR2 SYDVKM. The germline V and J ends were trimmed by 6 bases and 0 bases, with 15 bases remaining between them. This CDR3 is 15 amino acids long. This entry is derived from a study of cytomegalovirus exposure and HLA in healthy donors. Study-level findings and limits: According to a subsequent analysis, TCR clusters from the first cohort were inclined to appear together in the 120 or so validation repertoires. Most TCR sequences were uncommon, yet certain public TCRs appeared in many donors.

Sequencing input: PBMCs. The chain couples TRBV28 to TRBJ2-7; D may be TRBD1 (8 bases). This TCR was recovered from a woman aged 30 to 39 in good health and CMV-seropositive. The CDR3 DNA is TGTGCCAGCAGCCAACAGGGGGGGAGCTCCTACGAGCAGTACTTC. Protein sequence: CASSQQGGSSYEQYF.